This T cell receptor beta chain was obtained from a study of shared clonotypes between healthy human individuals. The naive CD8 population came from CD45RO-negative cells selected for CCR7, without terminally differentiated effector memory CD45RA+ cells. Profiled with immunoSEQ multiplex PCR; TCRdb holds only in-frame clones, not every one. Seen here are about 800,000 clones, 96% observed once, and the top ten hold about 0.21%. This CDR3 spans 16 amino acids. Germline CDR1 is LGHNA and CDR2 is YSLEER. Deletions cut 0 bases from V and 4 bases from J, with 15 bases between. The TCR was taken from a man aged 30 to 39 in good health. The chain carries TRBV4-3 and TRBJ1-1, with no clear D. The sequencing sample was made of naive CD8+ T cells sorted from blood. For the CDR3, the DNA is TGCGCCAGCAGCCAAGATAAGAGCGGGAAGCCCACTGAAGCTTTCTTT. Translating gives CASSQDKSGKPTEAFF.